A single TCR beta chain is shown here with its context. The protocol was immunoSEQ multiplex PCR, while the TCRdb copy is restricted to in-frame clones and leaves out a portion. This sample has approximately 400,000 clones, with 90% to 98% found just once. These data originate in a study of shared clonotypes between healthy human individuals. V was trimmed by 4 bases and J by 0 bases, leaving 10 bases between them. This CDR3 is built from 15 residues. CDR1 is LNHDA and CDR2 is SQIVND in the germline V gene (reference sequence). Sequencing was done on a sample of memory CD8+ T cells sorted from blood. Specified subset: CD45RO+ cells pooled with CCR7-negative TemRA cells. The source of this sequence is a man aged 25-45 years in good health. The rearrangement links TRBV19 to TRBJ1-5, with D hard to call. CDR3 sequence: CASSRRFPSNQPQHF. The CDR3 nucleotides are TGTGCCAGTAGTAGAAGGTTTCCTAGCAATCAGCCCCAGCATTTT. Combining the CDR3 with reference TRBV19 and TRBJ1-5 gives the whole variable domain DGGITQSPKYLFRKEGQNVTLSCEQNLNHDAMYWYRQDPGQGLRLIYYSQIVNDFQKGDIAEGYSVSREKKESFPLTVTSAQKNPTAFYLCASSRRFPSNQPQHFGDGTRLSIL.